This T cell receptor (beta chain) was retrieved from a study of CD8+ T cells in alopecia areata. Extracted from the samples, RNA was reverse transcribed into cDNA to serve as the sequencing template. Some clones are missing from TCRdb's copy, which holds only in-frame ones; the method was immunoSEQ multiplex PCR. The table records 80,000 to 100,000 clones, 44% of them present only once. Treatment indicated: oral pan-JAK inhibitor, 5-10 mg twice daily. J lost 2 bases, V lost 5 bases, and 7 bases had no gene match. The CDR3 has 15 amino acids. Germline lookup yields CDR1 LNHDA and CDR2 SQIVND (reference sequence).

J is TRBJ2-7 and V is TRBV19; TRBD1 agrees at 9 bases. The input for sequencing was CD8+ T cells sorted from blood, taken at week 24, from a patient treated with tofacitinib. The clonotype comes from a human donor with alopecia areata. The DNA of the CDR3 is TGTGCCAGTAGTCCCGGGGGACAGGGCGCCTACGAGCAGTACTTC. Its translation: CASSPGGQGAYEQYF. The whole variable domain, filled in from reference TRBV19 and TRBJ2-7, reads DGGITQSPKYLFRKEGQNVTLSCEQNLNHDAMYWYRQDPGQGLRLIYYSQIVNDFQKGDIAEGYSVSREKKESFPLTVTSAQKNPTAFYLCASSPGGQGAYEQYFGPGTRLTVT.